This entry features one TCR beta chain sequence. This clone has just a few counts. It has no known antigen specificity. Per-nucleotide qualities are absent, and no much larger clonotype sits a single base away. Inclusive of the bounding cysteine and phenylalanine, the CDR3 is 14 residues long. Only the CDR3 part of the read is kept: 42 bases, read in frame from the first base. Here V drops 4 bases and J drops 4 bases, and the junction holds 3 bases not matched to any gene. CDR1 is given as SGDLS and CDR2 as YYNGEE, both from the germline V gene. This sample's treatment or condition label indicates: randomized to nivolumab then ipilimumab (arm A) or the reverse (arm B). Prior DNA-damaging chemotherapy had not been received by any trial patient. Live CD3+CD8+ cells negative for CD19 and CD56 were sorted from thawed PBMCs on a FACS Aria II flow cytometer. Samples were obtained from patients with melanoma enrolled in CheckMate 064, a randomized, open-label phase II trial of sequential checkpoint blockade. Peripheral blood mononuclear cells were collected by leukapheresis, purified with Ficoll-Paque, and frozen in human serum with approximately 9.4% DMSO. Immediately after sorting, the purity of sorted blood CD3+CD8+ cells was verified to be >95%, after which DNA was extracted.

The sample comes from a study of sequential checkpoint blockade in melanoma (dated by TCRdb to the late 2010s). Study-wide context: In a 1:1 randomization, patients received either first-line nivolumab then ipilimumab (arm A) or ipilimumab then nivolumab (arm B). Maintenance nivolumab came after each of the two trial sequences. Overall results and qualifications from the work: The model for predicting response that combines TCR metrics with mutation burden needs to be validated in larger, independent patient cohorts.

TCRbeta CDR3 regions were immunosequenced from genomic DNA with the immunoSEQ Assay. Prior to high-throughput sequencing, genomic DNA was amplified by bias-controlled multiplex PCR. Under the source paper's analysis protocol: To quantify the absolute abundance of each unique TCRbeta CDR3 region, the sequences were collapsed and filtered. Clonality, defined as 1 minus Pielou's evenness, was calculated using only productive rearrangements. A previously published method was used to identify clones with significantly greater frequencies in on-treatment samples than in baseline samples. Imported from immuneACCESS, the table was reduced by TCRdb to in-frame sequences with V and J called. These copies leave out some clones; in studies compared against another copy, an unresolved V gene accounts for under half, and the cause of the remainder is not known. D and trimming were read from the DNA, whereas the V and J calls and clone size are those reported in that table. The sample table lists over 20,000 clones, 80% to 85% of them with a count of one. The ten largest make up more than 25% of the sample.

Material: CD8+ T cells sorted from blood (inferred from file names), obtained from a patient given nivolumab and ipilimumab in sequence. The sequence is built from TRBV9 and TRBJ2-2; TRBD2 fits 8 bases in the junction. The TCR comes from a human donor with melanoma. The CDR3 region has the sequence CASSTGGVTGELFF. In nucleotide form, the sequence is TGTGCCAGCAGCACGGGAGGGGTCACCGGGGAGCTGTTTTTT. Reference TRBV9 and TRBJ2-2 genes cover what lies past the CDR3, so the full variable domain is DSGVTQTPKHLITATGQRVTLRCSPRSGDLSVYWYQQSLDQGLQFLIQYYNGEERAKGNILERFSAQQFPDLHSELNLSSLELGDSALYFCASSTGGVTGELFFGEGSRLTVL.